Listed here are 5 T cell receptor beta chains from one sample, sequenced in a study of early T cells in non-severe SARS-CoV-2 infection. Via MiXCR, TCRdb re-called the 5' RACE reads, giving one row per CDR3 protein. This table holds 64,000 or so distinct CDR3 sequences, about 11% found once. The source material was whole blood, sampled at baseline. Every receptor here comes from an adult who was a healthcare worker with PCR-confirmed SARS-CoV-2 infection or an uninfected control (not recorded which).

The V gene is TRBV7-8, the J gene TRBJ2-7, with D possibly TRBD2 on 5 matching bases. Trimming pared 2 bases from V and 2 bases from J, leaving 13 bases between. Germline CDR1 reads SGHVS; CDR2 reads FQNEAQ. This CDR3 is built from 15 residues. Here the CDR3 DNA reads TGTGCCAGCAGCTTATCGGACTGGGAGACCTACGAGCAGTACTTC. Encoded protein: CASSLSDWETYEQYF.

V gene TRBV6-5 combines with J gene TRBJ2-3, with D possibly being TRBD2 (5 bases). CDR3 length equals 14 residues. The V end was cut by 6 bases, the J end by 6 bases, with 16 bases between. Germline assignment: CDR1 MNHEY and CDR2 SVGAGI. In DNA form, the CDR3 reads TGTGCCAGCAGCCGTTGGACTGAACCGGATACGCAGTATTTT. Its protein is CASSRWTEPDTQYF.

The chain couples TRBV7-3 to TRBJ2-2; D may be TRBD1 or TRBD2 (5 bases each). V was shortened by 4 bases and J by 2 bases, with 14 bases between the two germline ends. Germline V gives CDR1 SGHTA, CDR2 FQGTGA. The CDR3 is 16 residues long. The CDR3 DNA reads TGTGCCAGCAGCTCAGGGACCAGATCCAACACCGGGGAGCTGTTTTTT. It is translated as CASSSGTRSNTGELFF.

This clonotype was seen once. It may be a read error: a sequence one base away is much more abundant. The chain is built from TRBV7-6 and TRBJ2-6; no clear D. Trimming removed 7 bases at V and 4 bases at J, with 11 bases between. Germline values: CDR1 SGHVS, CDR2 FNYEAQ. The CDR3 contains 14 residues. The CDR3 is CASMAAFGANVLTF. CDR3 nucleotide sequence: TGTGCCAGCATGGCCGCGTTCGGGGCCAACGTCCTGACTTTC.

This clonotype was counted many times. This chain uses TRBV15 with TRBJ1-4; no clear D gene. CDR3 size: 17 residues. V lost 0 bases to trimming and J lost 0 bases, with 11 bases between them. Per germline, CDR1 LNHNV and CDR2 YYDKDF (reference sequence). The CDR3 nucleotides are TGTGCCACCAGCAGAGATCCGGTTGGGACAACTAATGAAAAACTGTTTTTT. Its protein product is CATSRDPVGTTNEKLFF.